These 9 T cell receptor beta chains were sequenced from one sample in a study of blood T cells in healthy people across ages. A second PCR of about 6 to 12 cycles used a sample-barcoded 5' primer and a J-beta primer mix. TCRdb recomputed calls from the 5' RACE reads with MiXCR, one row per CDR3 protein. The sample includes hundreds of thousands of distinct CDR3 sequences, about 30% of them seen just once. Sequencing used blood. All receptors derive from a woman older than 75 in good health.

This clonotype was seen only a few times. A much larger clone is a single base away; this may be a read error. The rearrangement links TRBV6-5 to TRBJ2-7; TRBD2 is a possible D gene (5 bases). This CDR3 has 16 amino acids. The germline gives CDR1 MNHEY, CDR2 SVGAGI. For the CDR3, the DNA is TGTGCCAGCAGTTACTCGAATCGGGGATCGGGCTACGAGCGGTACTTC. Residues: CASSYSNRGSGYERYF.

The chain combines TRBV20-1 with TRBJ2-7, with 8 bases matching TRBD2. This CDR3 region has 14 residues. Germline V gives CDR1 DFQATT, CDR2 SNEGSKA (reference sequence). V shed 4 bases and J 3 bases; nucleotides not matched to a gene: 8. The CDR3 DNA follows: TGCAGTGCTAATCTTGCGGGGGGCTGCTACGAGCAGTACTTC. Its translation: CSANLAGGCYEQYF.

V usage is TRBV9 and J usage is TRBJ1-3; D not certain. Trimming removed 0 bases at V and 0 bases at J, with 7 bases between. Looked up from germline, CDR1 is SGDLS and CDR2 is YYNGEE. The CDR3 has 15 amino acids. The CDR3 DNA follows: TGTGCCAGCAGCGTAGACGGGAGCTCTGGAAACACCATATATTTT. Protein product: CASSVDGSSGNTIYF.

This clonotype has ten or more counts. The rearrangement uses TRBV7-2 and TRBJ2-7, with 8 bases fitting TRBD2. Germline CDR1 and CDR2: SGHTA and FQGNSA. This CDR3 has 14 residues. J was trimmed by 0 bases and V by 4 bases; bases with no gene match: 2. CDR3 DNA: TGTGCCAGCAGCTGGCGGGAGGCCTCCTACGAGCAGTACTTC. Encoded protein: CASSWREASYEQYF.

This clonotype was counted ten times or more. The CDR3 sequence is CASSIRQGANNQPQHF. In nucleotides, the CDR3 is TGTGCCAGCAGCATTCGACAGGGGGCTAACAATCAGCCCCAGCATTTT. The chain joins TRBV7-2 to TRBJ1-5, with 10 bases identical to TRBD1. The CDR3 runs to 16 residues. Germline V lookup: CDR1 SGHTA, CDR2 FQGNSA. V shed 5 bases, J shed 3 bases, and the junction held 7 bases outside the gene matches.

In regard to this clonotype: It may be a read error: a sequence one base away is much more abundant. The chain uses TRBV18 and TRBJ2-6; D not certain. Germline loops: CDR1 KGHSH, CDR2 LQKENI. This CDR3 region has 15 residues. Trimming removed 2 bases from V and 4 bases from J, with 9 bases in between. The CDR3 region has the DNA TGTGCCAGCTCACCAAAGGGAAGGGGGGCCAACGTCCTGACTTTC. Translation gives CASSPKGRGANVLTF.

The CDR3 nucleotides read TGTGCCTGCCACCCCCTTGGGTACACCGGGGAGCTGTTTTTT. This codes for CACHPLGYTGELFF. The gene calls are TRBV30 and TRBJ2-2; D not certain. The V and J ends lost 6 bases and 3 bases respectively, with 14 bases between them. The CDR3 totals 14 residues. Germline V CDR1 and CDR2: GTSNPN, SVGIG (reference sequence).

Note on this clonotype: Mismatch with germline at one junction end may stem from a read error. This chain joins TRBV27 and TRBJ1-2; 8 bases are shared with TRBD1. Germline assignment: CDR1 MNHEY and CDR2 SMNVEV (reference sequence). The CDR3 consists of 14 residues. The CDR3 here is CAGSLRQGLVRYTF. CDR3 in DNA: TGTGCCGGCAGTCTCAGACAGGGGCTCGTACGCTACACCTTC.

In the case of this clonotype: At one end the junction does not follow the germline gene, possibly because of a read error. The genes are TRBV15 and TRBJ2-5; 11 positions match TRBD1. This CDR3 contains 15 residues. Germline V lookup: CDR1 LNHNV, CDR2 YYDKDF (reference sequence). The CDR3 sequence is CATSRGQGAREAQYF. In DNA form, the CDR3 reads TGTGCCACCAGCCGCGGACAGGGGGCACGAGAGGCCCAGTACTTC.